This TCR beta chain was obtained from a study of vaccination and CD4 T cells after COVID-19. The Oncomine TCR Beta short-read assay was applied to DNA of cultured CD4+ T cells. MiXCR, applied by TCRdb to the PCR reads, yields one record per CDR3 protein. This sample has approximately 25,000 distinct CDR3 sequences; 28% occur once, and the top ten carry 7.1%. The time point denotes: late sampling 161 to 241 days after vaccination in a few convalescent patients. Indicated treatment: roughly 10-day PBMC culture with coronavirus spike peptide pools or control peptides (ViraFEST assay). The V gene lost 6 bases and the J gene lost 8 bases, with 19 bases spanning the gap. Germline V CDR1 and CDR2: DFQATT, SNEGSKA (reference sequence). The CDR3 loop spans 13 amino acids. About this clonotype: The antigen remains unidentified.

Material: CD4+ T cells from blood, cultured in vitro, obtained about 7 months after SARS-CoV-2 vaccination. The chain has TRBV20-1 and TRBJ1-2, with unresolved D. This sequence was found in a human donor who had recovered from COVID-19. This CDR3 is CSAPQRVIRGYTF. CDR3 nucleotide sequence: TGCAGTGCCCCGCAAAGAGTTATCCGAGGCTACACCTTC.